The 23 T cell receptor beta chains below were found in one sample sequenced in a study of T cell repertoires in cytomegalovirus infection. TCRdb called the reads again in MiXCR, with one record for every CDR3 protein. The data contain more than 500,000 distinct CDR3 sequences, approximately 17% of them singletons. Input material: CD8+ T cells from PBMCs. These receptors came from a human donor in good health (CMV status not recorded). Some clones in this sample may be carry-over from other donors' samples.

A word on this clonotype: No conserved phenylalanine or tryptophan is present at the end of the CDR3, so a read error is the likely explanation. V gene TRBV9 combines with J gene TRBJ2-7; TRBD2 aligns across 12 bases. Germline CDR1 and CDR2: SGDLS and YYNGEE. V lost 3 bases and J lost 6; bases outside the gene matches: 13. The CDR3 covers 17 residues. CDR3 DNA sequence: TGTGCCAGCAGCGCCACTGGACTAGCGGGGCCTGGCGGCGAGCAGTACTTA. Its protein is CASSATGLAGPGGEQYL.

This clonotype has a count of ten or more. The V gene is TRBV12-3 or TRBV12-4, the J gene TRBJ2-1; D tentatively reads TRBD1 or TRBD2 (6 bases each). This CDR3 is 20 amino acids long. V was cut by 2 bases and J by 8 bases, with 31 bases left in between. The CDR3 reads CASSLIARGASSVDIDEQFF. In DNA form, the CDR3 reads TGTGCCAGCAGTTTAATCGCTAGGGGGGCCTCTAGCGTGGATATCGATGAGCAGTTCTTC.

This clonotype was seen many times. The chain couples TRBV6-2 or TRBV6-3 to TRBJ2-7, with D perhaps matching TRBD2 (6 bases). Trimming removed 2 bases at V and 6 bases at J, with 17 bases between. The CDR3 spans 15 residues. Per germline, CDR1 MNHEY and CDR2 SVGEGT. The CDR3 DNA follows: TGTGCCAGCAGTTACCTTGGTGAGGGGAGGTCCGAGCAGTACTTC. It yields the protein CASSYLGEGRSEQYF.

The gene calls are TRBV27 and TRBJ2-3; 8 bases agree with TRBD2. Germline lookup yields CDR1 MNHEY and CDR2 SMNVEV (reference sequence). After removal of 5 bases from V and 5 bases from J, the junction contained 12 bases not matched to a gene. There are 16 residues in the CDR3. CDR3 sequence reads: CASSPHLAGGIDTQYF. The CDR3 DNA reads as TGTGCCAGCAGTCCACACCTAGCGGGTGGGATAGATACGCAGTATTTT.

The chain recombines TRBV27 with TRBJ1-6, with a tentative D call TRBD1 (5 bases). V shed 2 bases and J shed 10 bases, with 15 bases lying between them. Germline V CDR1 and CDR2: MNHEY, SMNVEV (reference sequence). The CDR3 has 15 amino acids. CDR3 sequence (DNA): TGTGCCAGCAGTTTAGGGACCCACCCGGGATCACCCCTCCACTTT. Its protein is CASSLGTHPGSPLHF.

The rearrangement links TRBV11-2 to TRBJ1-1; no clear D. In germline, CDR1 is SGHAT, CDR2 FQNNGV. V was shortened by 3 bases and J by 7 bases, with 6 bases between the two germline ends. The CDR3 totals 11 residues. CDR3: CASSLLNEAFF. DNA of the CDR3: TGTGCCAGCAGCTTGCTAAATGAAGCTTTCTTT.

J is TRBJ2-2 and V is TRBV13, with 11 bases matching TRBD2. This CDR3 spans 17 amino acids. The germline V gene encodes CDR1 PRHDT and CDR2 FYEKMQ (reference sequence). V dropped 7 bases and J dropped 0; count of bases not matched to a gene: 7. This chain's CDR3 is CASTKLAGGPNTGELFF. DNA for the CDR3: TGTGCCAGCACCAAGCTAGCGGGAGGCCCGAACACCGGGGAGCTGTTTTTT. Based on the CDR3 plus reference TRBV13 and TRBJ2-2, the full variable domain is AAGVIQSPRHLIKEKRETATLKCYPIPRHDTVYWYQQGPGQDPQFLISFYEKMQSDKGSIPDRFSAQQFSDYHSELNMSSLELGDSALYFCASTKLAGGPNTGELFFGEGSRLTVL.

V is TRBV3-1 and J is TRBJ2-7; maybe TRBD1 (5 bases). The CDR3 runs to 13 residues. Germline CDR1 reads LGHDT; CDR2 reads YNNKEL (reference sequence). Deletions cut 5 bases from V and 6 bases from J, with 14 bases between. CDR3 in DNA: TGTGCCAGCAGCTCGGACACCCTGGGCGAGCAGTACTTC. Its protein product is CASSSDTLGEQYF.

This clonotype turned up a few times. The chain employs TRBV28 and TRBJ2-1; tentatively, D is TRBD1 (6 bases). Germline V gene sequence: CDR1 MDHEN, CDR2 SYDVKM. The V end lost 7 bases, the J end lost 0 bases, and 13 bases lay between the germline ends. This CDR3 region has 15 residues. CDR3 sequence reads: CASTTLGGSYNEQFF. For the CDR3, the DNA is TGTGCCAGCACTACCCTAGGGGGCTCCTACAATGAGCAGTTCTTC. The full variable domain, with the rest looked up from reference TRBV28 and TRBJ2-1, is DVKVTQSSRYLVKRTGEKVFLECVQDMDHENMFWYRQDPGLGLRLIYFSYDVKMKEKGDIPEGYSVSREKKERFSLILESASTNQTSMYLCASTTLGGSYNEQFFGPGTRLTVL.

This clonotype was recorded a few times. The DNA is omitted, as the CDR3 cannot be located on it reliably, and the CDR3 follows TCRdb's listing. The V and J genes are TRBV27 and TRBJ2-7; the table's TRBD1 call for D was not verified on the DNA. Including both end residues, the CDR3 is 13 amino acids long. The germline V gene has CDR1 MNHEY and CDR2 SMNVEV (reference sequence). The chain's CDR3 is CASSFFGPGEQYF.

The chain has TRBV6-1 and TRBJ1-4; D may be TRBD1 (5 bases). Germline lookup yields CDR1 MNHNS and CDR2 SASEGT. This CDR3 is built from 13 residues. Trimming took off 4 bases at V and 8 bases at J, with 11 bases between the two ends. The CDR3 reads CASSGPDREKLFF. In DNA form, the CDR3 reads TGTGCCAGCAGTGGACCCGACAGAGAAAAACTGTTTTTT.

This clonotype appeared many times. The chain carries TRBV6-5 and TRBJ1-3; D unresolved. CDR3 length equals 16 residues. Trimming left V 6 bases short and J 6 bases short, with 21 bases between. CDR1 is MNHEY and CDR2 is SVGAGI in the germline V gene. The DNA of the CDR3 is TGTGCCAGCAGCCCCTCCGCCGGGGAAAGAAAAAACACCATATATTTT. Amino acids: CASSPSAGERKNTIYF.

V is TRBV4-2 and J is TRBJ2-1; 11 bases fit TRBD2. The CDR3 covers 18 residues. Germline V gene sequence: CDR1 LGHNA, CDR2 YNFKEQ. The J segment lost 8 bases and the V segment lost 4 bases, leaving 16 bases of the junction unmatched. The CDR3 here is CASSLRTGLAGSRDEQFF. The CDR3, as DNA: TGTGCCAGCAGCCTAAGAACCGGACTAGCGGGTTCCAGGGATGAGCAGTTCTTC.

The V gene is TRBV5-4, the J gene TRBJ2-1; 9 bases fit TRBD2. The CDR3 has 16 amino acids. Germline values: CDR1 SGHNT, CDR2 YYREEE (reference sequence). After removal of 0 bases from V and 4 bases from J, the junction contained 5 bases not matched to a gene. The CDR3 region is CASSLEATSGYNEQFF. CDR3 coding DNA: TGTGCCAGCAGCTTGGAAGCGACTAGCGGTTACAATGAGCAGTTCTTC.

V gene TRBV2 combines with J gene TRBJ1-1; D remains ambiguous. Trimming stripped 7 bases from V and 4 bases from J, with 7 bases between. The CDR3 has 11 residues. CDR1 is SNHLY, CDR2 FYNNEI, per germline. CDR3 DNA sequence: TGTGCCAGCACTGATGGCACTGAAGCTTTCTTT. Its protein product is CASTDGTEAFF.

CDR3 DNA: TGTGCCAGCAGTCCGACAGGGGGCTTGAACACTGAAGCTTTCTTT. Its translation is CASSPTGGLNTEAFF. J is TRBJ1-1 and V is TRBV28; TRBD1 matches at 10 bases. The length of the CDR3 is 15 residues. Losses at the gene ends were 5 bases for V and 0 bases for J; bases not matched to a gene: 3. The V gene's germline CDR1 is MDHEN and CDR2 SYDVKM.

The chain has TRBV9 and TRBJ1-2; perhaps TRBD1 as D (6 bases). Germline CDR1 SGDLS, CDR2 YYNGEE. V lost 3 bases and J lost 2, with 14 bases in between. The CDR3 totals 15 residues. The CDR3 coding sequence is TGTGCCAGCAGCGAGCTGGAACAGGGCAACTATGGCTACACCTTC. This gives the protein CASSELEQGNYGYTF.

In this sample, this clonotype turned up many times. The V call is TRBV10-3, the J call TRBJ2-3; 10 positions agree with TRBD2. The germline V gene encodes CDR1 ENHRY and CDR2 SYGVKD. V lost 2 bases to trimming and J lost 8 bases; unmatched junction nucleotides: 4. There are 14 residues in the CDR3. CDR3 sequence (DNA): TGTGCCATCAGTGAGACTAGCGGGACCGGTACGCAGTATTTT. Its translation is CAISETSGTGTQYF.

The table lists this clonotype with many counts. The CDR3 protein is CASCPGPQHF. CDR3 DNA: TGTGCCAGCTGCCCGGGGCCCCAGCATTTT. The chain is built from TRBV12-3 or TRBV12-4 and TRBJ1-5; no firm D call. The length of the CDR3 is 10 residues. Trimming took off 8 bases at V and 9 bases at J, with 8 bases between the two ends.

This clonotype turned up a few times. The rearrangement uses TRBV12-3 or TRBV12-4 and TRBJ2-5; 7 positions match TRBD1. Germline trimming cut 3 bases from V and 4 bases from J; bases unmatched to any gene: 11. The CDR3 consists of 16 residues. The CDR3 DNA follows: TGTGCCAGCAGTTTTGGGCAGGGGGTTCAAGGAGAGACCCAGTACTTC. Translated, it gives CASSFGQGVQGETQYF.

CDR3 sequence: CASRDSIKETQYF. In nucleotides, the CDR3 is TGTGCCAGTCGGGACAGCATAAAAGAGACCCAGTACTTC. This chain uses TRBV27 with TRBJ2-5; 7 nucleotides align to TRBD1. CDR3 length equals 13 residues. The J segment lost 3 bases and the V segment lost 9 bases, leaving 7 bases of the junction unmatched. Germline V CDR1 and CDR2: MNHEY, SMNVEV (reference sequence).

This clonotype was observed a handful of times. This rearrangement joins TRBV27 to TRBJ1-5; no clear D. The CDR3 is 16 amino acids. Trimming took 3 bases from V and 2 from J, leaving 14 bases between them. In germline, CDR1 is MNHEY, CDR2 SMNVEV (reference sequence). In DNA, the CDR3 is TGTGCCAGCAGTTTCGCCAGCGATAGCGGCAATCAGCCCCAGCATTTT. Translated: CASSFASDSGNQPQHF.

This chain links TRBV12-3 or TRBV12-4 with TRBJ1-1, with 10 bases lining up with TRBD1. The CDR3 sequence is 15 residues long. Trimming removed 4 bases from V and 6 bases from J; junction bases left unmatched: 8. The CDR3 sequence is CASSSSGTGVSEAFF. CDR3 DNA sequence: TGTGCCAGCAGTTCATCCGGGACAGGGGTTTCTGAAGCTTTCTTT.